A single sample gave rise to the 14 T cell receptor beta chains below, sequenced in a study of long-term antiretroviral therapy in people with HIV. At survey level, the immunoSEQ assay was run in its v3.0 version. Measured with immunoSEQ multiplex PCR; TCRdb has only the in-frame clones, and not every one. The table shows 20,000 to 30,000 clones, with 87% occurring only once. Source: unsorted PBMCs, taken 1.8 years before starting antiretroviral therapy. The receptors were sampled from a middle-aged man with HIV.

The chain uses TRBV5-8 and TRBJ1-1; the D gene is possibly TRBD1 (5 bases). Trimming took off 4 bases at V and 3 bases at J, with 16 bases between the two ends. Germline CDR1 and CDR2: SGHTS and YDEGEE. This CDR3 region has 15 residues. The CDR3 is CASSPDTRIDTEAFF. The CDR3 DNA reads TGTGCCAGCAGCCCGGACACCCGGATCGACACTGAAGCTTTCTTT.

J is TRBJ1-4 and V is TRBV30, with TRBD1 matching over 7 bases. The length of the CDR3 is 14 residues. Germline lookup yields CDR1 GTSNPN and CDR2 SVGIG (reference sequence). With V trimmed by 3 bases and J by 5 bases, 6 bases remained unmatched. For the CDR3, the DNA is TGTGCCTGGAGGGGACAGCTACTAAATGAAAAACTGTTTTTT. Translated: CAWRGQLLNEKLFF.

The chain couples TRBV30 to TRBJ1-2; tentative D call: TRBD1 (5 bases). The CDR3 covers 12 residues. Trimming removed 8 bases from V and 5 bases from J, with 15 bases in between. Looked up from germline, CDR1 is GTSNPN and CDR2 is SVGIG (reference sequence). The CDR3 region is CAGGDAEYGYTF. CDR3 nucleotide sequence: TGTGCCGGGGGAGACGCGGAGTATGGCTACACCTTC.

This CDR3 is CASSIETVGDSGNTIYF. The CDR3 nucleotides are TGTGCCAGTAGTATAGAAACCGTGGGAGATTCTGGAAACACCATATATTTT. J is TRBJ1-3 and V is TRBV19, with D unclear. V lost 0 bases and J 1 base, leaving 13 bases between the germline ends. Germline lookup yields CDR1 LNHDA and CDR2 SQIVND (reference sequence). There are 17 residues in the CDR3.

The DNA for the CDR3 is TGCGCCAGCAGCTCGCAGGGGGAGAGCAATCAGCCCCAGCATTTT. This gives the protein CASSSQGESNQPQHF. V and J are TRBV5-1 and TRBJ1-5, with 7 bases identical to TRBD1. This CDR3 region has 15 residues. Germline CDR1 reads SGHRS; CDR2 reads YFSETQ. V lost 3 bases, J lost 1 base, and 4 bases stayed unmatched.

The V and J genes are TRBV6-1 and TRBJ1-5; D possibly corresponds to TRBD1 (5 bases). V was pared by 3 bases and J by 0 bases, with 15 bases between. From germline, CDR1 is MNHNS and CDR2 SASEGT. The CDR3 totals 17 residues. In DNA form, the CDR3 reads TGTGCCAGCAGTGAGCCCGGGACCGTCAATAGCAATCAGCCCCAGCATTTT. This gives the protein CASSEPGTVNSNQPQHF.

The rearrangement uses TRBV5-1 and TRBJ1-1; no clear D gene. The CDR3 has 14 residues. Germline CDR1 SGHRS, CDR2 YFSETQ. With 4 bases removed from V and 1 base from J, the gap between germline ends came to 11 bases. CDR3 DNA: TGCGCCAGCAGCCCCTACTCAGAGAACACTGAAGCTTTCTTT. Translated: CASSPYSENTEAFF.

This clone showed up just a few times. The chain joins TRBV5-1 to TRBJ2-5, with D uncertain. The V gene lost 7 bases and the J gene lost 5 bases, with 15 bases spanning the gap. The CDR3 has 13 residues. Germline lookup yields CDR1 SGHRS and CDR2 YFSETQ. The CDR3 DNA follows: TGCGCCAGCTCTCCCGGTGGGCTTGAGACCCAGTACTTC. It is translated as CASSPGGLETQYF.

A single count supports this clone. The rearrangement joins TRBV11-3 to TRBJ2-7, with 9 bases that match TRBD2. CDR1 and CDR2 (germline): SGHNT, YENEEA. The CDR3 loop spans 14 amino acids. The V gene end was trimmed by 4 bases and the J gene end by 1 base; junction bases not matched to a gene: 2. DNA for the CDR3: TGTGCCAGCAGCTCTCTAGCGGGATCCTACGAGCAGTACTTC. Translation gives CASSSLAGSYEQYF.

This chain connects TRBV11-3 to TRBJ2-1, with 9 bases that match TRBD2. V dropped 5 bases and J dropped 6; count of bases not matched to a gene: 8. Germline CDR1 and CDR2: SGHNT and YENEEA. The CDR3 spans 15 residues. The CDR3 loop is CASSRSGSRRNEQFF. CDR3 DNA sequence: TGTGCCAGCAGCCGTAGCGGGAGCAGGCGCAATGAGCAGTTCTTC.

This chain connects TRBV5-4 to TRBJ2-3, with no clear D. Trimming removed 0 bases at V and 4 bases at J, with 12 bases between. The CDR3 extends over 15 amino acids. Germline assignment: CDR1 SGHNT and CDR2 YYREEE (reference sequence). CDR3 bases: TGTGCCAGCAGCTTGGTAGGGTATAGTGCAGATACGCAGTATTTT. It translates to CASSLVGYSADTQYF.

V gene TRBV11-2 combines with J gene TRBJ2-6; D is undetermined. Trimming removed 5 bases at V and 0 bases at J, with 14 bases between. Germline lookup yields CDR1 SGHAT and CDR2 FQNNGV. This CDR3 has 17 residues. CDR3 residues: CASSPLFGGSGANVLTF. The CDR3 DNA is TGTGCCAGCAGCCCTCTATTTGGCGGCTCTGGGGCCAACGTCCTGACTTTC.

The chain carries TRBV10-3 and TRBJ1-2; 12 bases line up with TRBD1. The CDR3 has 15 amino acids. With 11 bases clipped from V and 3 bases from J, the junction kept 10 bases outside the gene matches. Germline V gives CDR1 ENHRY, CDR2 SYGVKD. The CDR3 nucleotides are TGTGCCGTAAAGTCAGGGACAGGGGGCGACTATGGCTACACCTTC. The encoded protein is CAVKSGTGGDYGYTF.

V usage is TRBV19 and J usage is TRBJ1-5, with D hard to call. The V end was cut by 3 bases, the J end by 0 bases, with 12 bases between. Germline loops: CDR1 LNHDA, CDR2 SQIVND (reference sequence). This CDR3 has 16 amino acids. The CDR3 DNA reads as TGTGCCAGTAGTATGAGGTGGCCGATTAGCAATCAGCCCCAGCATTTT. Its protein is CASSMRWPISNQPQHF.